This T cell receptor beta chain was identified during a study of blood T cell repertoires in COVID-19. Overall study: The United States, Italy and Spain were the sources of the acute and convalescent COVID-19 samples. Sample material is recorded as cDNA or gDNA derived from T cells, B-cell-depleted T cells, or PBMCs.

Original processing methods: Amplification of reference gene primers provided the estimated nucleated cell counts. The method was immunoSEQ multiplex PCR; TCRdb's version includes in-frame clones alone and lacks a portion of them. V and J calls and clone size follow that table, whereas D and trimming were derived from the DNA. The sample contains 35,000 to 45,000 clones, 65% to 80% of which appear only once. The junction had 11 bases not matched to a gene; V was cut back by 2 bases and J by 4 bases. Per germline, CDR1 SGHRS and CDR2 YFSETQ. CDR3 length equals 17 residues. The chain couples TRBV5-1 to TRBJ2-7; TRBD1 matches at 11 bases. Material for sequencing was peripheral blood. This receptor was taken from a man in his sixties with active COVID-19. As DNA, the CDR3 is TGCGCCAGCAGCTTCTACCCCCGCCGGGACAGGGGGTACGAGCAGTACTTC. Amino acids: CASSFYPRRDRGYEQYF.